Each of the 29 T cell receptor beta chains below was sequenced from the same sample in a study of cytomegalovirus exposure and HLA in healthy donors. PCR involved 60 Vbeta and 13 Jbeta primers. The table came from immunoSEQ multiplex PCR; TCRdb's copy has only in-frame clones and leaves some out. Among tens of thousands of clones listed, 65% to 90% were seen once. Source material: PBMCs. These receptor sequences come from a female donor in good health and CMV-seronegative.

This clone has just one count. The rearrangement links TRBV5-6 to TRBJ2-7, with TRBD1 matching over 8 bases. V lost 4 bases and J lost 3; bases outside the gene matches: 6. This CDR3 comprises 14 residues. Germline lookup yields CDR1 SGHDT and CDR2 YYEEEE. For the CDR3, the DNA is TGTGCCAGCAGCGCTCTCGGGACAGGCTACGAGCAGTACTTC. It specifies CASSALGTGYEQYF.

This clone has more than one count but fewer than ten. The chain is built from TRBV19 and TRBJ2-7, with 11 bases aligning to TRBD2. Germline assignment: CDR1 LNHDA and CDR2 SQIVND (reference sequence). The CDR3 has 13 amino acids. V dropped 10 bases and J dropped 4; count of bases not matched to a gene: 6. The CDR3 DNA reads as TGTGCCACCTCCGGGACTAGCGGTTACGAGCAGTACTTC. Protein: CATSGTSGYEQYF.

The genes are TRBV2 and TRBJ1-4, with 7 bases fitting TRBD1. The CDR3 sequence is 13 residues long. Germline V lookup: CDR1 SNHLY, CDR2 FYNNEI. V lost 7 bases to trimming and J lost 4 bases; unmatched junction nucleotides: 3. The CDR3 DNA follows: TGTGCCAGCATCCGGGACAGTAATGAAAAACTGTTTTTT. Protein: CASIRDSNEKLFF.

In its sample, this clone was seen once. This chain uses TRBV19 with TRBJ2-1, with a tentative D call TRBD2 (5 bases). Germline-derived CDR1 and CDR2 are LNHDA and SQIVND (reference sequence). The V and J ends lost 5 bases and 3 bases respectively, with 8 bases between them. The CDR3 length is 13 residues. CDR3 in amino acids: CASSAEGYNEQFF. CDR3 nucleotide sequence: TGTGCCAGTAGTGCAGAGGGCTACAATGAGCAGTTCTTC.

This rearrangement joins TRBV11-3 to TRBJ2-1; 7 positions agree with TRBD1. V was clipped by 0 bases and J by 5 bases; unmatched bases: 4. Germline CDR1 and CDR2: SGHNT and YENEEA. This CDR3 is 15 amino acids long. CDR3 nucleotides: TGTGCCAGCAGCTTAGAAGGGGGCGGAAACAATGAGCAGTTCTTC. It encodes CASSLEGGGNNEQFF.

CDR3 protein: CASSPTVRQGMDGYTF. The CDR3 DNA is TGCGCCAGCAGCCCTACCGTAAGACAGGGGATGGATGGCTACACCTTC. The chain couples TRBV5-1 to TRBJ1-2; 8 bases agree with TRBD1. The CDR3 runs 16 residues. CDR1 SGHRS and CDR2 YFSETQ come from the germline V gene. J lost 6 bases, V lost 4 bases, and 14 bases had no gene match.

This chain connects TRBV19 to TRBJ1-2, with TRBD1 matching over 9 bases. This CDR3 has 17 amino acids. Germline CDR1 reads LNHDA; CDR2 reads SQIVND (reference sequence). J was trimmed by 4 bases and V by 6 bases; bases with no gene match: 15. CDR3 in amino acids: CASRKRGQGGETYGYTF. CDR3 in DNA: TGTGCCAGTAGGAAACGGGGACAGGGTGGGGAGACCTATGGCTACACCTTC.

The chain couples TRBV27 to TRBJ1-2; 7 nucleotides line up with TRBD1. The CDR3 length is 14 residues. CDR1 and CDR2 from the germline V gene are MNHEY and SMNVEV (reference sequence). The trim removed 2 bases at V and 8 bases at J, leaving 8 bases unmatched. The DNA of the CDR3 is TGTGCCAGCAGTTTAGTTGAGGGGGCGGGCGGCTACACCTTC. As protein: CASSLVEGAGGYTF.

This clone turned up a few times. V gene TRBV5-1 combines with J gene TRBJ2-6, with D unresolved. This CDR3 has 15 amino acids. The V gene lost 6 bases and the J gene lost 0 bases, with 10 bases spanning the gap. Germline-derived CDR1 and CDR2 are SGHRS and YFSETQ. The CDR3 loop is CASMTSSSGANVLTF. CDR3 in DNA: TGCGCCAGCATGACTTCCAGCTCTGGGGCCAACGTCCTGACTTTC.

CDR3 protein: CASSLGDRGSSYEQYF. In DNA form, the CDR3 reads TGCGCCAGCAGCTTGGGGGACAGAGGATCCTCCTACGAGCAGTACTTC. This rearrangement joins TRBV5-1 to TRBJ2-7, with 7 bases that match TRBD1. CDR1 and CDR2 from the germline V gene are SGHRS and YFSETQ. The ends lost 0 bases at V and 0 bases at J; junction bases unmatched: 6. This CDR3 has 16 amino acids. Full variable domain (rest looked up from reference TRBV5-1 and TRBJ2-7): KAGVTQTPRYLIKTRGQQVTLSCSPISGHRSVSWYQQTPGQGLQFLFEYFSETQRNKGNFPGRFSGRQFSNSRSEMNVSTLELGDSALYLCASSLGDRGSSYEQYFGPGTRLTVT.

The rearrangement uses TRBV20-1 and TRBJ1-4; D gene ambiguous. V was clipped by 3 bases and J by 4 bases, with 3 bases between them. This CDR3 region has 11 residues. Germline V gene sequence: CDR1 DFQATT, CDR2 SNEGSKA (reference sequence). CDR3 bases: TGCAGTGCTAGCTATAATGAAAAACTGTTTTTT. Its translation is CSASYNEKLFF.

The chain couples TRBV4-1 to TRBJ1-2; D call uncertain. Trimming pared 1 base from V and 1 base from J, leaving 7 bases between. Per germline, CDR1 MGHRA and CDR2 YSYEKL. The CDR3 consists of 14 residues. CDR3 residues: CASSQGQNNYGYTF. As DNA, the CDR3 is TGCGCCAGCAGCCAAGGACAAAATAACTATGGCTACACCTTC.

The rearrangement joins TRBV12-5 to TRBJ1-1; maybe TRBD1 (5 bases). V gave up 2 bases and J gave up 2 bases, with 9 bases separating them. Germline CDR1 reads LGHNT; CDR2 reads FRNRAP. This CDR3 is 14 amino acids long. The DNA for the CDR3 is TGTGCTAGTGGTTTGAGGCAGGGAAACACTGAAGCTTTCTTT. Amino acid sequence: CASGLRQGNTEAFF.

The chain uses TRBV7-9 and TRBJ2-2; no firm D call. CDR3 size: 11 residues. V lost 8 bases and J 7 bases, leaving 8 bases between the germline ends. CDR1 and CDR2 (germline): SEHNR, FQNEAQ (reference sequence). CDR3 loop: CASPSGGELFF. In DNA form, the CDR3 reads TGTGCCAGCCCCAGTGGCGGGGAGCTGTTTTTT.

This chain links TRBV7-3 with TRBJ2-1; maybe TRBD2 (6 bases). The CDR3 runs to 15 residues. V lost 4 bases to trimming and J lost 3 bases, with 13 bases between them. Germline CDR1 reads SGHTA; CDR2 reads FQGTGA. The CDR3 coding sequence is TGTGCCAGCAGCTCTTTCGCGGGGTACTACAATGAGCAGTTCTTC. Encoded protein: CASSSFAGYYNEQFF.

The chain couples TRBV7-2 to TRBJ1-1; D gene unclear. This CDR3 region has 10 residues. V was shortened by 3 bases and J by 10 bases, with 6 bases between the two germline ends. The germline V gene encodes CDR1 SGHTA and CDR2 FQGNSA. CDR3 coding DNA: TGTGCCAGCAGCTTTAGCCCAGCTTTCTTT. It encodes CASSFSPAFF.

V is TRBV30 and J is TRBJ2-1; 7 bases are shared with TRBD2. J lost 9 bases, V lost 5 bases, and 10 bases had no gene match. This CDR3 is built from 13 residues. Germline CDR1 is GTSNPN and CDR2 is SVGIG (reference sequence). CDR3 region: CAWARGLVSEQFF. CDR3 in DNA: TGTGCCTGGGCCCGCGGACTAGTTAGTGAGCAGTTCTTC. Complete variable domain (other parts from reference TRBV30 and TRBJ2-1): SQTIHQWPATLVQPVGSPLSLECTVEGTSNPNLYWYRQAAGRGLQLLFYSVGIGQISSEVPQNLSASRPQDRQFILSSKKLLLSDSGFYLCAWARGLVSEQFFGPGTRLTVL.

This chain links TRBV5-1 with TRBJ2-5; 7 bases match TRBD2. The CDR3 spans 17 residues. V shed 0 bases, J shed 1 base, and the junction held 9 bases outside the gene matches. CDR1 and CDR2 (germline): SGHRS, YFSETQ. CDR3 region: CASSLEGRGRTQETQYF. For the CDR3, the DNA is TGCGCCAGCAGCTTGGAGGGGCGGGGGAGGACCCAAGAGACCCAGTACTTC. The whole variable domain, filled in from reference TRBV5-1 and TRBJ2-5, reads KAGVTQTPRYLIKTRGQQVTLSCSPISGHRSVSWYQQTPGQGLQFLFEYFSETQRNKGNFPGRFSGRQFSNSRSEMNVSTLELGDSALYLCASSLEGRGRTQETQYFGPGTRLLVL.

The chain has TRBV27 and TRBJ2-3; no firm D call. CDR3 length: 12 amino acids. CDR1 MNHEY and CDR2 SMNVEV come from the germline V gene (reference sequence). The V end lost 7 bases, the J end lost 0 bases, and 5 bases lay between the germline ends. The CDR3 spells CASKHSTDTQYF. CDR3 nucleotides: TGTGCCAGCAAACATAGCACAGATACGCAGTATTTT.

The chain couples TRBV27 to TRBJ2-7; TRBD1 aligns across 7 bases. Germline V CDR1 and CDR2: MNHEY, SMNVEV (reference sequence). After removal of 6 bases from V and 2 bases from J, the junction contained 4 bases not matched to a gene. This CDR3 contains 13 residues. The CDR3 loop is CASSMGQTYEQYF. The CDR3 region has the DNA TGTGCCAGCAGCATGGGACAGACCTACGAGCAGTACTTC.

Only a few counts were recorded for this clone. The CDR3 sequence: CASSRDSSSGNTIYF. CDR3 bases: TGTGCCAGCAGTCGGGACTCCAGCTCTGGAAACACCATATATTTT. The V gene is TRBV7-2, the J gene TRBJ1-3, with D perhaps matching TRBD1 (5 bases). Per germline, CDR1 SGHTA and CDR2 FQGNSA. This CDR3 has 15 residues. Trimming left V 6 bases short and J 0 bases short, with 12 bases between.

By proportion, this clone is medium-sized. The chain uses TRBV6-4 and TRBJ2-3; the match to TRBD2 covers 10 bases. This CDR3 has 16 residues. Germline CDR1 is MRHNA and CDR2 is SNTAGT. V lost 2 bases and J lost 2; bases outside the gene matches: 4. In nucleotides, the CDR3 is TGTGCCAGCAGTGACGCTAGCGGGGGAGTCACAGATACGCAGTATTTT. It specifies CASSDASGGVTDTQYF.

This clone was recorded only once. V is TRBV6-1 and J is TRBJ1-4; D is unclear. CDR1 and CDR2 from the germline V gene are MNHNS and SASEGT. Trimming removed 2 bases from V and 8 bases from J, with 15 bases in between. The CDR3 has 15 amino acids. CDR3: CASSEFFRSSEKLFF. The CDR3 nucleotides read TGTGCCAGCAGTGAATTCTTCAGGTCTAGCGAAAAACTGTTTTTT.

This clone was detected once. The chain recombines TRBV5-1 with TRBJ2-1; D is unclear. CDR3 length equals 14 residues. Trimming shortened V by 0 bases and J by 5 bases, and 9 bases separated the two germline ends. Per germline, CDR1 SGHRS and CDR2 YFSETQ. CDR3 sequence: CASSLVPRNNEQFF. CDR3 nucleotides: TGCGCCAGCAGCTTGGTTCCCAGAAACAATGAGCAGTTCTTC.

This clone showed up just once. The chain combines TRBV5-5 with TRBJ2-5; D perhaps matches TRBD2 (5 bases). Trimming pared 0 bases from V and 5 bases from J, leaving 8 bases between. CDR1 and CDR2 (germline): SGHKS, YYEKEE (reference sequence). This CDR3 spans 13 amino acids. The CDR3 reads CASSLVGAETQYF. The CDR3 DNA follows: TGTGCCAGCAGCTTGGTGGGAGCGGAGACCCAGTACTTC.

The chain joins TRBV19 to TRBJ2-2; possibly TRBD2 for D (6 bases). Trimming took off 5 bases at V and 6 bases at J, with 16 bases between the two ends. The CDR3 totals 15 residues. Germline V gene data show CDR1 as LNHDA and CDR2 as SQIVND (reference sequence). CDR3 in amino acids: CASSPLRGGPGELFF. The CDR3 DNA reads TGTGCCAGTAGTCCCTTGCGGGGTGGTCCCGGGGAGCTGTTTTTT.

The chain joins TRBV5-4 to TRBJ2-7, with 11 positions matching TRBD2. Germline V gene lookup returns CDR1 SGHNT and CDR2 YYREEE (reference sequence). This CDR3 has 15 amino acids. Trimming took 2 bases from V and 2 from J; bases not matched to a gene: 3. CDR3 bases: TGTGCCAGCAGCTTCACTAGCGGGAGCACCTACGAGCAGTACTTC. Its translation is CASSFTSGSTYEQYF.

V and J are TRBV5-5 and TRBJ1-5, with D perhaps matching TRBD1 (6 bases). This CDR3 has 15 amino acids. V shed 3 bases and J shed 2 bases, with 12 bases lying between them. Germline lookup yields CDR1 SGHKS and CDR2 YYEKEE (reference sequence). The CDR3 DNA reads TGTGCCAGCAGCTCACAGGGTAGGGGCAATCAGCCCCAGCATTTT. Amino acid sequence: CASSSQGRGNQPQHF. Full variable domain (outside the CDR3, taken from reference TRBV5-5 and TRBJ1-5): DAGVTQSPTHLIKTRGQQVTLRCSPISGHKSVSWYQQVLGQGPQFIFQYYEKEERGRGNFPDRFSARQFPNYSSELNVNALLLGDSALYLCASSSQGRGNQPQHFGDGTRLSIL.

The chain has TRBV5-4 and TRBJ1-4, with TRBD1 identical over 8 bases. Per germline, CDR1 SGHNT and CDR2 YYREEE (reference sequence). The CDR3 runs to 16 residues. V was pared by 1 base and J by 0 bases, with 2 bases of the junction left unmatched. The CDR3 coding sequence is TGTGCCAGCAGCTTGAGACAGGGGACAACTAATGAAAAACTGTTTTTT. Translating gives CASSLRQGTTNEKLFF.